This record looks at one T cell receptor (beta chain) sequence and its context. Its antigen is undetermined. The data stem from a study of T cells after yellow fever vaccination. Findings and caveats of the study: Sorted repertoires could include abundant contaminating clonotypes from bulk cells. Most clones from primary vaccination were detected again post-booster (96% CD4, 88% CD8). A secondary response was less intense yet reached its peak sooner, at day 5 versus 15.

The CDR3 has 14 residues. V lost 7 bases and J lost 3, with 12 bases in between. They built TCR cDNA with 5'RACE template switching, a step that put in a universal primer site and UMIs. TCRdb reanalysed the 5' RACE reads using MiXCR and keeps one entry per CDR3 protein. In the table there are 180,000 or so distinct CDR3 sequences, 11% of which are singletons. Source: CD8+ T cells sorted from PBMCs, taken 15 days after the yellow fever booster vaccination. This TCR derives from a man aged 18 to 29 who received the YFV17D yellow fever vaccine. The chain carries TRBV12-3 or TRBV12-4 and TRBJ2-2; D is undetermined. The CDR3 loop is CASTGAQDTGELFF. As DNA, the CDR3 is TGTGCCAGCACCGGTGCCCAGGACACCGGGGAGCTGTTTTTT.